The present T cell receptor beta chain was sequenced within a study of OX40 agonist ivuxolimab in advanced cancers. Study results and caveats: The investigators did not determine what antigen specificity the expanded peripheral T cells had.

Produced via immunoSEQ multiplex PCR; TCRdb's table is partial and in-frame only. Here the sample spans 85,000 to 100,000 clones, roughly 91% being singletons. A word on this clone: Its target is unknown.

CDR1 is MNHNS and CDR2 is SASEGT in the germline V gene. The CDR3 extends over 14 amino acids. The sample in question was CD4+ or CD8+ T cells sorted from blood, obtained in a trial of the OX40 agonist ivuxolimab. The clonotype comes from an adult with an advanced solid tumor such as melanoma, head and neck, liver or kidney cancer. The chain couples TRBV6-1 to TRBJ2-5, with TRBD1 matching 8 bases. The J call may be wrong; the DNA end is better matched by TRBJ2-7. CDR3 DNA: TGTGCCAGCAGTCCAACGACAGGGGCCTACGAGCAGTACTTC. The encoded protein is CASSPTTGAYEQYF.